Presented here are 14 T cell receptor beta chains from one specimen sequenced in a study of T cell responses to AZD1222 COVID-19 vaccine. The table came from immunoSEQ multiplex PCR; TCRdb's copy has only in-frame clones and leaves some out. The data show some 79,000 clones, less than 85% seen once. Source: peripheral blood, taken 28 days after the second AZD1222 dose. The receptors shown here come from an adult who received the AZD1222 COVID-19 vaccine.

The chain carries TRBV27 and TRBJ1-4; maybe TRBD1 (5 bases). Germline-derived CDR1 and CDR2 are MNHEY and SMNVEV (reference sequence). This CDR3 is built from 14 residues. Deletions cut 4 bases from V and 5 bases from J, with 11 bases between. Here the CDR3 reads CASSSSTVNEKLFF. The DNA for the CDR3 is TGTGCCAGCAGTTCCTCGACAGTAAATGAAAAACTGTTTTTT.

The CDR3 is CASSPSGHGYEQYF. In nucleotides, the CDR3 is TGTGCCAGCTCACCATCAGGGCACGGGTACGAGCAGTACTTC. The rearrangement joins TRBV18 to TRBJ2-7; possibly TRBD1 for D (5 bases). The germline V gene encodes CDR1 KGHSH and CDR2 LQKENI. This CDR3 comprises 14 residues. Trimming stripped 2 bases from V and 4 bases from J, with 12 bases between.

This chain joins TRBV18 and TRBJ2-1, with 8 bases that match TRBD1. The V gene end was trimmed by 3 bases and the J gene end by 2 bases; junction bases not matched to a gene: 9. The CDR3 totals 17 residues. Germline lookup yields CDR1 KGHSH and CDR2 LQKENI. CDR3 nucleotide sequence: TGTGCCAGCTCACCCCAACCCGGGACAGGAACCTACAATGAGCAGTTCTTC. This gives the protein CASSPQPGTGTYNEQFF.

As concerns this clone: Other DNA sequences in the same sample also yield this CDR3. The CDR3 loop is CASSFTSGSYEQYF. The CDR3, as DNA: TGTGCCAGCAGCTTCACTAGCGGGAGCTACGAGCAGTACTTC. The chain recombines TRBV11-2 with TRBJ2-7; 11 nucleotides agree with TRBD2. Germline-derived CDR1 and CDR2 are SGHAT and FQNNGV. The CDR3 is 14 amino acids. Losses at the gene ends were 3 bases for V and 3 bases for J; bases not matched to a gene: 1.

The rearrangement links TRBV7-9 to TRBJ2-2; 13 nucleotides line up with TRBD2. CDR1 SEHNR and CDR2 FQNEAQ come from the germline V gene (reference sequence). Losses at the gene ends were 5 bases for V and 1 base for J; bases not matched to a gene: 7. This CDR3 is built from 18 residues. CDR3 nucleotide sequence: TGTGCCAGCAGCCGTAGACTAGCGGGAGGATGGAACACCGGGGAGCTGTTTTTT. This gives the protein CASSRRLAGGWNTGELFF.

The rearrangement uses TRBV2 and TRBJ2-7; 9 bases fit TRBD1. Germline V CDR1 and CDR2: SNHLY, FYNNEI. V lost 5 bases and J lost 5; bases outside the gene matches: 7. This CDR3 is built from 14 residues. CDR3 sequence reads: CASSSGTGYDEQYF. The CDR3 DNA reads as TGTGCCAGCAGTTCCGGGACAGGGTACGACGAGCAGTACTTC.

V usage is TRBV28 and J usage is TRBJ1-1, with D perhaps TRBD1 (5 bases). Trimming removed 2 bases from V and 4 bases from J, with 20 bases in between. This CDR3 has 17 residues. Germline assignment: CDR1 MDHEN and CDR2 SYDVKM. The CDR3 sequence: CASSLPPGSGGSTEAFF. The CDR3 nucleotides read TGTGCCAGCAGTTTACCCCCAGGAAGTGGGGGGTCCACTGAAGCTTTCTTT.

V gene TRBV7-8 combines with J gene TRBJ2-2, with 8 bases that match TRBD2. The J segment lost 1 base and the V segment lost 5 bases, leaving 6 bases of the junction unmatched. The CDR3 sequence is 16 residues long. Per germline, CDR1 SGHVS and CDR2 FQNEAQ. Here the CDR3 reads CASSPVSGGNTGELFF. The CDR3 DNA follows: TGTGCCAGCAGCCCCGTCAGCGGGGGGAACACCGGGGAGCTGTTTTTT.

The chain links TRBV4-2 to TRBJ1-4; D is undetermined. V lost 1 base and J 8 bases, leaving 14 bases between the germline ends. The length of the CDR3 is 15 residues. Germline V CDR1 and CDR2: LGHNA, YNFKEQ. The CDR3 loop is CASSQVILGVEKLFF. In DNA, the CDR3 is TGTGCCAGCAGCCAAGTTATTCTTGGAGTCGAAAAACTGTTTTTT.

J is TRBJ2-5 and V is TRBV6-5; 8 positions match TRBD2. The junction had 6 bases not matched to a gene; V was cut back by 8 bases and J by 1 base. The CDR3 sequence is 14 residues long. The germline gives CDR1 MNHEY, CDR2 SVGAGI. The CDR3 loop reads CASRNSGSQETQYF. Written as DNA, the CDR3 is TGTGCCAGCCGTAACAGCGGGAGCCAAGAGACCCAGTACTTC.

The chain has TRBV28 and TRBJ2-3; 8 bases are shared with TRBD2. The trim removed 6 bases at V and 1 base at J, leaving 3 bases unmatched. CDR3 length equals 14 residues. Germline V lookup: CDR1 MDHEN, CDR2 SYDVKM. In nucleotides, the CDR3 is TGTGCCAGCAGCCCGGGGGGGCGCACAGATACGCAGTATTTT. Amino acids: CASSPGGRTDTQYF.

The chain uses TRBV27 and TRBJ1-5; 7 bases match TRBD1. The length of the CDR3 is 17 residues. Germline values: CDR1 MNHEY, CDR2 SMNVEV (reference sequence). Germline trimming cut 1 base from V and 4 bases from J; bases unmatched to any gene: 10. CDR3 sequence: CASSLYNPDRFNQPQHF. The CDR3 nucleotides are TGTGCCAGCAGTTTATACAACCCGGACAGGTTTAATCAGCCCCAGCATTTT.

This chain uses TRBV5-1 with TRBJ2-1, with D tentatively TRBD2 (5 bases). Looked up from germline, CDR1 is SGHRS and CDR2 is YFSETQ. This CDR3 spans 15 amino acids. Trimming took off 1 base at V and 9 bases at J, with 17 bases between the two ends. CDR3 sequence: CASSLSPSPDSEQFF. The CDR3, as DNA: TGCGCCAGCAGCTTGAGCCCCTCTCCGGACTCTGAGCAGTTCTTC.

This clone was observed a handful of times. The CDR3 here is CASSLGDRGRIYGYTF. The CDR3 DNA sequence: TGTGCCAGCAGCTTGGGGGACAGGGGGCGGATCTATGGCTACACCTTC. The chain combines TRBV5-6 with TRBJ1-2; 12 nucleotides line up with TRBD1. Germline V gene lookup returns CDR1 SGHDT and CDR2 YYEEEE. The CDR3 covers 16 residues. The V segment lost 0 bases and the J segment 4 bases; nucleotides outside the gene matches: 4.